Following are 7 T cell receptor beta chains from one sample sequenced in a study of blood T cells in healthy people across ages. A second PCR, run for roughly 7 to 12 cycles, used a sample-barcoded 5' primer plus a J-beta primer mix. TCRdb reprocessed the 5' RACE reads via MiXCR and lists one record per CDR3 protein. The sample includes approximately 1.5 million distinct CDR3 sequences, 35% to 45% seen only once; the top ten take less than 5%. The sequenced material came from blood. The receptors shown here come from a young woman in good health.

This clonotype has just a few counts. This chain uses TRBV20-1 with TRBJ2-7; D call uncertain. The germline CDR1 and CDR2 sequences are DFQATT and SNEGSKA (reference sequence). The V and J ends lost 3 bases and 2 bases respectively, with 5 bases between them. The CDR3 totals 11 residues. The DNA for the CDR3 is TGCAGTGCTAGTTCCACCTACGAGCAGTACTTC. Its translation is CSASSTYEQYF.

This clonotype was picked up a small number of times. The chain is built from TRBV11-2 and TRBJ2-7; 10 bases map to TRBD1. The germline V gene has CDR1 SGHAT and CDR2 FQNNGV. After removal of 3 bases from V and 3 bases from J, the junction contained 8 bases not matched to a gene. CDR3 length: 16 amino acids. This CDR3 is CASSFRDRGFFYEQYF. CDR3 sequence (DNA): TGTGCCAGCAGCTTCCGGGACAGGGGTTTCTTCTACGAGCAGTACTTC.

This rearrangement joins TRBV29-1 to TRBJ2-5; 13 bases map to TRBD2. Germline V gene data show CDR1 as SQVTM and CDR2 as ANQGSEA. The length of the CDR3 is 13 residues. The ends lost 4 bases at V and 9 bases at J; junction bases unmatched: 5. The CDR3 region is CSVAGLAGEAQYF. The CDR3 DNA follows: TGCAGCGTTGCTGGACTAGCGGGGGAGGCCCAGTACTTC.

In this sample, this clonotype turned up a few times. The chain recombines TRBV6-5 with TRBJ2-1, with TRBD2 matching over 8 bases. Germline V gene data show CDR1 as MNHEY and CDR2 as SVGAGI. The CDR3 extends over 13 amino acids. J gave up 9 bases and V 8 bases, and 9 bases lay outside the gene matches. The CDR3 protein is CASAPFAGGEQFF. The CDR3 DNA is TGTGCCAGCGCCCCCTTTGCGGGAGGTGAGCAGTTCTTC.

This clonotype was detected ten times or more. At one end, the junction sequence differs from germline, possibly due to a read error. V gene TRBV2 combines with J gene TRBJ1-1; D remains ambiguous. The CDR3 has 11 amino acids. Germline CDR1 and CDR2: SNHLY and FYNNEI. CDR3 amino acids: CASRENSEAFF. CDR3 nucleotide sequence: TGTGCCAGCAGGGAGAACAGTGAAGCTTTCTTT.

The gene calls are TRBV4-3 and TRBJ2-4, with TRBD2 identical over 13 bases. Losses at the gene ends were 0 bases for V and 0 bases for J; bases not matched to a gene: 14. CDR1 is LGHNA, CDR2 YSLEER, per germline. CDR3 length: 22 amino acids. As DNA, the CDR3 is TGCGCCAGCAGCCAAGATAGGGGGACTAGCGGGACAACTGGCCTAGCCAAAAACATTCAGTACTTC. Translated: CASSQDRGTSGTTGLAKNIQYF.

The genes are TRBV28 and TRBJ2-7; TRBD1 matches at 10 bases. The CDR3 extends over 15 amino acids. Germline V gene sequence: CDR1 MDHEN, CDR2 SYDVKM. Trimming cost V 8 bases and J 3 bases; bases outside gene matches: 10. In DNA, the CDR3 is TGTGCCAGCGCCCTGACAGGGGGCGCGAGCTACGAGCAGTACTTC. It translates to CASALTGGASYEQYF. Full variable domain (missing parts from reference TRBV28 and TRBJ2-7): DVKVTQSSRYLVKRTGEKVFLECVQDMDHENMFWYRQDPGLGLRLIYFSYDVKMKEKGDIPEGYSVSREKKERFSLILESASTNQTSMYLCASALTGGASYEQYFGPGTRLTVT.